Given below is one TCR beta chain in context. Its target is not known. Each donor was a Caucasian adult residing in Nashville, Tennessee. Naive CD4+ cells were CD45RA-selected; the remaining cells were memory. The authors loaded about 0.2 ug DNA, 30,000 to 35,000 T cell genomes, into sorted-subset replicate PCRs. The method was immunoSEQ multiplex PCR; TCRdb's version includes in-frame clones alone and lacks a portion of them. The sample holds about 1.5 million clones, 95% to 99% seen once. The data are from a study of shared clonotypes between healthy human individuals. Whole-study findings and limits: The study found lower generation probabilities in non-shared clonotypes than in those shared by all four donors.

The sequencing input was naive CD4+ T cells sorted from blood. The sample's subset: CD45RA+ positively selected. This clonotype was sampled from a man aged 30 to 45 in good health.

The CDR3 loop is CAWSRVNQPQHF. The CDR3 DNA follows: TGTGCCTGGAGTAGGGTAAATCAGCCCCAGCATTTT. V gene TRBV30 combines with J gene TRBJ1-5; no definite D call. This CDR3 has 12 amino acids. The ends were cut back, 2 bases at V and 4 bases at J, with 6 bases in the middle. Looked up from germline, CDR1 is GTSNPN and CDR2 is SVGIG (reference sequence).